A selection of T cell receptor beta chains follows, all from one sample in a study of blood T cell repertoires in COVID-19. Produced via immunoSEQ multiplex PCR; TCRdb's table is partial and in-frame only. The sample lists roughly 180,000 clones, approximately 90% occurring once. Sequenced sample: peripheral blood. These receptors were collected from a woman aged 25 to 39 with acute or convalescent COVID-19. CDR3s include the opening cysteine and the closing phenylalanine or tryptophan. The D gene is left open where the match is weak. Size values are once, few and many counts, or a class for expanded clones, and some rows have none.

TRBJ1-5,.,TRBV30,.,CAWSPTGKYNQPQHF,TGTGCCTGGAGTCCGACCGGGAAATACAATCAGCCCCAGCATTTT
TRBJ2-7,.,TRBV15,.,CATSEGLEQYF,TGTGCCACGAGCGAGGGCCTCGAGCAGTACTTC
TRBJ2-1,.,TRBV12-3/TRBV12-4,once,CASGGYEQFF,TGTGCCAGCGGGGGCTATGAGCAGTTCTTC
TRBJ2-2,.,TRBV24-1,.,CATSGRTSRGTGELFF,TGTGCCACCAGTGGCCGAACTAGCCGGGGTACCGGGGAGCTGTTTTTT
TRBJ1-1,.,TRBV30,.,CAWSVRGGTNTEAFF,TGTGCCTGGAGTGTACGTGGGGGCACGAACACTGAAGCTTTCTTT
TRBJ2-7,.,TRBV15,.,CATSREAAGYEQYF,TGTGCCACCAGCAGAGAGGCCGCGGGCTACGAGCAGTACTTC
TRBJ1-2,TRBD1,TRBV19,.,CASSLYPPTGANYGYTF,TGTGCCAGTAGTCTTTACCCTCCGACAGGGGCTAACTATGGCTACACCTTC
TRBJ2-2,TRBD1,TRBV3-1/TRBV3-2,.,CASSPNPGQPLWTGELFF,TGTGCCAGCAGCCCTAACCCGGGACAGCCTTTGTGGACCGGGGAGCTGTTTTTT
TRBJ2-3,TRBD2,TRBV28,.,CASSTSGRWVSTDTQYF,TGTGCCAGCAGTACTAGCGGGAGGTGGGTTAGCACAGATACGCAGTATTTT
TRBJ1-4,TRBD1,TRBV24-1,once,CATSDRTTEKLFF,TGTGCCACCTCGGACAGGACGACCGAAAAACTGTTTTTT
TRBJ1-5,TRBD1,TRBV6-5,.,CASSSGTGGWPQHF,TGTGCCAGCAGTTCCGGGACAGGAGGGTGGCCCCAGCATTTT
TRBJ2-1,.,TRBV6-6,.,CASSRQSPYNEQFF,TGTGCCAGCAGCCGACAGTCTCCTTACAATGAGCAGTTCTTC
TRBJ1-5,.,TRBV15,.,CATSRERARNQPQHF,TGTGCCACCAGCAGAGAGCGGGCCCGTAATCAGCCCCAGCATTTT
TRBJ2-7,.,TRBV5-1,few,CASSLVERATSYEQYF,TGCGCCAGCAGCTTGGTAGAGCGGGCCACCTCCTACGAGCAGTACTTC
TRBJ2-3,TRBD2,TRBV5-6,.,CASSFSSGNTDTQYF,TGTGCCAGCAGCTTCTCTAGCGGGAACACAGATACGCAGTATTTT
TRBJ1-6,.,TRBV30,.,CAWKRSSYNSPLHF,TGTGCCTGGAAGCGCAGCTCCTATAATTCACCCCTCCACTTT
TRBJ1-2,.,TRBV7-9,.,CASRPRGDYGYTF,TGTGCCAGCAGACCCAGGGGAGACTATGGCTACACCTTC
TRBJ2-3,TRBD1,TRBV3-1/TRBV3-2,.,CASSPDRGRTDTQYF,TGTGCCAGCAGCCCAGACAGGGGCCGCACAGATACGCAGTATTTT
TRBJ2-2,TRBD2,TRBV5-1,.,CASRLAGVTGELFF,TGCGCCAGCAGACTAGCGGGAGTCACCGGGGAGCTGTTTTTT
TRBJ2-2,.,TRBV21-1,.,CASRGVSGTANTGELFF,TGTGCCAGCAGAGGGGTTAGCGGGACTGCGAACACCGGGGAGCTGTTTTTT
TRBJ1-6,TRBD1,TRBV4-1,once,CASSQEGGTVNSPLHF,TGCGCCAGCAGCCAAGAAGGGGGGACAGTTAATTCACCCCTCCACTTT
TRBJ2-5,TRBD2,TRBV11-3,.,CASSLVPRETETQYF,TGTGCCAGCAGCTTAGTTCCGCGGGAGACCGAGACCCAGTACTTC
TRBJ2-3,TRBD2,TRBV6-5,.,CASSQLAGSTDTQYF,TGTGCCAGCAGTCAGCTAGCGGGGAGCACAGATACGCAGTATTTT
TRBJ2-1,.,TRBV9,.,CASSRDQGPNEQFF,TGTGCCAGCAGCCGGGACCAGGGGCCTAATGAGCAGTTCTTC
TRBJ2-7,.,TRBV7-2,.,CASSPRFGSWEQYF,TGTGCCAGCAGCCCCCGGTTCGGTTCGTGGGAGCAGTACTTC
TRBJ1-6,.,TRBV6-1,.,CASSEAVGGSPLHF,TGTGCCAGCAGTGAAGCCGTGGGGGGTTCACCCCTCCACTTT
TRBJ1-5,.,TRBV6-1,.,CASSEWPQGWQPQHF,TGTGCCAGCAGTGAATGGCCACAGGGATGGCAGCCCCAGCATTTT
TRBJ1-1,.,TRBV5-4,.,CASRIDSTEAFF,TGTGCCAGCAGGATCGACTCCACTGAAGCTTTCTTT
TRBJ1-4,.,TRBV30,.,CAWSYGQYNEKLFF,TGTGCCTGGAGTTATGGACAGTATAATGAAAAACTGTTTTTT
TRBJ1-5,.,TRBV18,.,CASSPGPNQPQHF,TGTGCCAGCTCACCTGGGCCCAATCAGCCCCAGCATTTT
TRBJ2-3,.,TRBV6-5,.,CASSYSIWRSTDTQYF,TGTGCCAGCAGTTACTCGATTTGGAGAAGCACAGATACGCAGTATTTT
TRBJ2-3,TRBD2,TRBV27,.,CASSFTEGRGVPQYF,TGTGCCAGCAGTTTTACCGAGGGGCGGGGGGTCCCGCAGTATTTT
TRBJ2-1,.,TRBV7-6,.,CASSLDVAGNEQFF,TGTGCCAGCAGCTTAGACGTCGCGGGTAATGAGCAGTTCTTC
TRBJ1-2,.,TRBV5-4,.,CASSPGGATNYGYTF,TGTGCCAGCAGCCCCGGGGGGGCGACTAACTATGGCTACACCTTC
TRBJ1-1,.,TRBV2,.,CASSNQGLRAEAFF,TGTGCCAGCAGTAATCAGGGTCTTAGAGCTGAAGCTTTCTTT
TRBJ1-3,.,TRBV7-2,.,CASSLGRSNTIYF,TGTGCCAGCAGCTTGGGGCGTTCAAACACCATATATTTT
TRBJ2-3,.,TRBV5-1,.,CASSRGFDTDTQYF,TGCGCCAGCAGTCGAGGGTTCGACACAGATACGCAGTATTTT